This T cell receptor (beta chain) was documented in a study of Graves' ophthalmopathy and Graves' hyperthyroidism. Notes on the study in general: Appearing in blood as well were most expanded thyroid clonotypes above 0.001 frequency. A model built from 13 signatures distinguished ophthalmopathy from stable hyperthyroidism with 87.88% sensitivity and 81.08% specificity.

PBMCs were isolated from a 10 ml sample of fresh peripheral blood. V lost 4 bases and J 1 base, leaving 2 bases between the germline ends. There are 11 residues in the CDR3. CDR1 and CDR2 from the germline V gene are ENHRY and SYGVKD. Amplification targeted the TCR beta CDR3 regions, with RNA transcripts as the source material. Second-round multiplex PCR came after first-round RT-PCR with HTBI primers. TCRdb used MiXCR to reprocess the multiplex PCR reads, holding one entry per CDR3 protein. The data show 200,000 to 250,000 distinct CDR3 sequences, with about 32% seen just once and about 9.1% held by the top ten. This clonotype was counted ten times or more. Its antigen is still unknown.

Sequencing input: peripheral blood. The TCR was taken from a man between 50 and 59 years old with Graves' ophthalmopathy. V and J are TRBV10-3 and TRBJ2-7; no reliable D call. CDR3 nucleotide sequence: TGTGCCATCAGTGCGTCCTACGAGCAGTACTTC. This gives the protein CAISASYEQYF.